Listed below are T cell receptor beta chains from one sample, sequenced in a study of shared clonotypes between healthy human individuals. The table came from immunoSEQ multiplex PCR; TCRdb's copy has only in-frame clones and leaves some out. The data contain fewer than 650,000 clones, about 79% of them singletons. Sequencing was performed on PBMCs. These TCRs come from a woman aged 40 to 50 in good health. Some clones in this sample may be carry-over from other donors' samples. The conserved cysteine and the conserved F or W are not part of the CDR3 here.

>TRBV5-4|TRBJ2-1
ASSLGGSEQF
>TRBV7-3|TRBJ2-1
ASSRSGTSGNEQF
>TRBV28|TRBJ1-5
ASSPLTRGGNQPQH
>TRBV27|TRBJ1-1
ASSRDRGNTEAF
>TRBV28|TRBJ2-3
ASSTPGWVAGENADTQY
>TRBV11-2|TRBJ1-4
ASRRANEKLF
>TRBV27|TRBJ2-7
ASSPTGYEQY
>TRBV19|TRBJ2-1
ASSIWQGRSEQF
>TRBV18|TRBJ1-3
ASSQGARGNTIY
>TRBV4-1|TRBJ1-1
ASSQDVSGRWAF
>TRBV7-2|TRBJ2-3
ASSPGTSGGDTQY
>TRBV30|TRBJ1-6
AWSAPGRWNSPLH
>TRBV28|TRBJ2-1
ASSSSPGLGSLGNEQF
>TRBV5-1|TRBJ1-6
ASSTGGNSPLH
>TRBV7-2|TRBJ1-2
ASSQRFTGGAFYT
>TRBV28|TRBJ1-1
ASSFTGMYTEAF
>TRBV4-3|TRBJ1-5
ASSPAWGNQPQH
>TRBV5-1|TRBJ2-7
ASSLGVAGGSEQY
>TRBV30|TRBJ2-7
AWSPGLAGYEQY
>TRBV2|TRBJ1-2
ASSEIVGTNYGYT
>TRBV4-3|TRBJ2-2
ASSQDSGGSRELF
>TRBV18|TRBJ1-2
ASSPPGAGGGYT
>TRBV19|TRBJ1-2
ASSIVSPGINGYT
>TRBV28|TRBJ2-7
ASSLVGQSDEQY
>TRBV19|TRBJ1-5
ASREGVGWQPQH
>TRBV7-2|TRBJ2-1
ASSPIRGIDNEQF
>TRBV28|TRBJ2-7
ASLRDRTYEQY
>TRBV30|TRBJ1-1
AWSVSLLEAF
>TRBV2|TRBJ2-1
ASSEERREQF
>TRBV28|TRBJ1-4
ASSSTTGTNEKLF
>TRBV4-3|TRBJ2-5
ASSPGGLAGTQETQY
>TRBV4-2|TRBJ2-5
ASSQPALETQY
>TRBV5-1|TRBJ2-2
ASSSDSGWAGELF
>TRBV6-1|TRBJ2-7
ASSPQRGAYYEQY
>TRBV29-1|TRBJ2-5
SVATSAGETQY
>TRBV18|TRBJ1-3
ASSPRQPSGNTIY
>TRBV5-6|TRBJ1-2
ASSPGQGVRRGYT
>TRBV14|TRBJ1-1
ASSQGLATEAF
>TRBV30|TRBJ2-3
AWNGADTQY
>TRBV6-6|TRBJ2-3
ASSPHLEDTQY
>TRBV5-5|TRBJ1-4
ASSLASGRGSGAVEKLF
>TRBV5-5|TRBJ1-5
ASSLGPQH
>TRBV7-2|TRBJ2-2
ASSPHPTGELF
>TRBV4-2|TRBJ2-3
ASSPSGTGGTDTQY
>TRBV30|TRBJ1-2
AWSLQSYGYT
>TRBV27|TRBJ2-5
ASSKRPQETQY